This is a list of T cell receptor beta chains from one sample in a study of T cell changes during pregnancy in multiple sclerosis. Some clones are missing from TCRdb's copy, which holds only in-frame ones; the method was immunoSEQ multiplex PCR. The sample contains tens of thousands of clones, under 95% of which appear only once. Sequenced here: peripheral blood, sampled in the third trimester of pregnancy. These receptors were taken from a female donor in good health, enrolled as a control in a pregnancy study. CDR3s include the opening cysteine and the closing phenylalanine or tryptophan. D genes are given only for firm matches. Clone size appears in some rows only: once, few, many, or a class for an expanded clone.

v_gene: TRBV10-3; len: 17; d_gene: .; abundance: .; CDR3aa: CAISEGAGLWKNTEAFF
v_gene: TRBV6-1; len: 15; d_gene: TRBD1; abundance: .; CDR3aa: CASSEAGGSGEKLFF
v_gene: TRBV6-1; len: 15; d_gene: .; abundance: .; CDR3aa: CASSNVAAAHQPQHF
v_gene: TRBV7-2; len: 16; d_gene: TRBD1; abundance: .; CDR3aa: CASSYAGTANNQPQHF
v_gene: TRBV4-3; len: 16; d_gene: TRBD1; abundance: .; CDR3aa: CASSQDRRTGMYEQYF
v_gene: TRBV7-9; len: 18; d_gene: TRBD1; abundance: .; CDR3aa: CASSLPFGQGATGTEAFF
v_gene: TRBV6-1; len: 15; d_gene: .; abundance: .; CDR3aa: CASSEPPGGNTEAFF
v_gene: TRBV19; len: 13; d_gene: .; abundance: .; CDR3aa: CASSSQGNQPQHF
v_gene: TRBV18; len: 15; d_gene: TRBD1; abundance: .; CDR3aa: CASSPRQGNGYEQYF
v_gene: TRBV5-8; len: 17; d_gene: .; abundance: medium-sized; CDR3aa: CASSLSLGRGWGNEQFF
v_gene: TRBV5-1; len: 15; d_gene: .; abundance: .; CDR3aa: CASSSDGGSYNEQFF
v_gene: TRBV6-5; len: 14; d_gene: .; abundance: once; CDR3aa: CATQVAYGNYGYTF
v_gene: TRBV7-6; len: 11; d_gene: .; abundance: .; CDR3aa: CASSSGEGQFF
v_gene: TRBV5-1; len: 16; d_gene: TRBD2; abundance: .; CDR3aa: CASRQAGGGPTDTQYF
v_gene: TRBV5-4; len: 13; d_gene: .; abundance: .; CDR3aa: CASSLGQNYGYTF
v_gene: TRBV11-3; len: 14; d_gene: TRBD2; abundance: .; CDR3aa: CASSLGLAGNEQFF
v_gene: TRBV11-2; len: 16; d_gene: TRBD2; abundance: .; CDR3aa: CASSLRERGTSDTQYF
v_gene: TRBV18; len: 13; d_gene: .; abundance: .; CDR3aa: CASSLGVGETQYF
v_gene: TRBV7-2; len: 12; d_gene: .; abundance: .; CDR3aa: CASRGFAGELFF
v_gene: TRBV2; len: 12; d_gene: .; abundance: few; CDR3aa: CASSAVVDLFYF
v_gene: TRBV7-2; len: 17; d_gene: TRBD1; abundance: .; CDR3aa: CASSLRQTGYDTHGYTF
v_gene: TRBV7-9; len: 14; d_gene: TRBD2; abundance: .; CDR3aa: CASRGLAGTDTQYF
v_gene: TRBV7-8; len: 12; d_gene: .; abundance: .; CDR3aa: CASSYLGLVEYF
v_gene: TRBV7-2; len: 14; d_gene: .; abundance: .; CDR3aa: CASSSTPGPYGYTF
v_gene: TRBV7-9; len: 17; d_gene: .; abundance: once; CDR3aa: CASSLGGGGRSGNTIYF
v_gene: TRBV5-5; len: 15; d_gene: .; abundance: .; CDR3aa: CASSLRIRRDYGYTF
v_gene: TRBV10-3; len: 13; d_gene: TRBD2; abundance: .; CDR3aa: CAISEGEGKIQYF
v_gene: TRBV28; len: 14; d_gene: .; abundance: .; CDR3aa: CASSLKGLPQPQHF
v_gene: TRBV4-2; len: 14; d_gene: .; abundance: .; CDR3aa: CASSQVTDRGEAFF
v_gene: TRBV28; len: 13; d_gene: .; abundance: .; CDR3aa: CASKMADHQPQHF
v_gene: TRBV4-3; len: 15; d_gene: TRBD1; abundance: .; CDR3aa: CASSQRDRGSGKLFF
v_gene: TRBV10-2; len: 15; d_gene: .; abundance: .; CDR3aa: CASSEAGGDNTEAFF
v_gene: TRBV7-6; len: 15; d_gene: TRBD1; abundance: .; CDR3aa: CASSSRQGENTEAFF
v_gene: TRBV7-2; len: 16; d_gene: .; abundance: .; CDR3aa: CASSLTLSNSGNTIYF
v_gene: TRBV7-2; len: 13; d_gene: TRBD2; abundance: .; CDR3aa: CASSLGLAGPQYF
v_gene: TRBV9; len: 18; d_gene: TRBD1; abundance: .; CDR3aa: CASSATGTGPVTNEKLFF
v_gene: TRBV5-1; len: 14; d_gene: .; abundance: .; CDR3aa: CASSLEQVTDTQYF
v_gene: TRBV7-2; len: 15; d_gene: .; abundance: .; CDR3aa: CASTSPVAGTDTQYF
v_gene: TRBV28; len: 14; d_gene: TRBD1; abundance: .; CDR3aa: CASRGQGNTGELFF
v_gene: TRBV11-3; len: 16; d_gene: TRBD2; abundance: once; CDR3aa: CASSLAPSGGYNEQFF
v_gene: TRBV30; len: 14; d_gene: .; abundance: .; CDR3aa: CAWSEGGAKEKLFF
v_gene: TRBV13; len: 16; d_gene: TRBD2; abundance: .; CDR3aa: CASSLELAGHTGELFF
v_gene: TRBV5-4; len: 15; d_gene: .; abundance: .; CDR3aa: CASTRGNEGYYGYTF
v_gene: TRBV5-6; len: 17; d_gene: .; abundance: .; CDR3aa: CASSSQNGVGGVGTQYF
v_gene: TRBV7-2; len: 12; d_gene: .; abundance: .; CDR3aa: CASSLVNYGYTF
v_gene: TRBV4-1; len: 15; d_gene: .; abundance: .; CDR3aa: CASSQPGVGTDTQYF
v_gene: TRBV7-9; len: 15; d_gene: TRBD2; abundance: .; CDR3aa: CASSSPPRLAVELFF
v_gene: TRBV10-3; len: 14; d_gene: TRBD2; abundance: .; CDR3aa: CAIRRTSGQETQYF
v_gene: TRBV27; len: 14; d_gene: .; abundance: .; CDR3aa: CASSLPGSGTEAFF
v_gene: TRBV6-4; len: 11; d_gene: TRBD1; abundance: .; CDR3aa: CASSDRDRDRF
v_gene: TRBV14; len: 15; d_gene: .; abundance: .; CDR3aa: CASSPLQGMQEKQFF
v_gene: TRBV28; len: 12; d_gene: TRBD1; abundance: .; CDR3aa: CATNRGQQTQYF
v_gene: TRBV15; len: 13; d_gene: TRBD1; abundance: .; CDR3aa: CATSRTGAGGYTF